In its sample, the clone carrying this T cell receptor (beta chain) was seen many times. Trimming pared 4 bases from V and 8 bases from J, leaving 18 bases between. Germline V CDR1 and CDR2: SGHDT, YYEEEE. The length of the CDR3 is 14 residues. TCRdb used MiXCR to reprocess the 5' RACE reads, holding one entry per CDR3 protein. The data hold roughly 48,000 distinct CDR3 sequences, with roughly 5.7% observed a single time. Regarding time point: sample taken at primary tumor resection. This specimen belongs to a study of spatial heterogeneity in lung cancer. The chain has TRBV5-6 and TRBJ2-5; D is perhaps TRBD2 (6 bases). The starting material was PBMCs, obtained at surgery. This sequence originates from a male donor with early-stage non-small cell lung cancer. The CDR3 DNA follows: TGTGCCAGCAGCCTCCCTGGGGGACTGCTAACCCAGTACTTC. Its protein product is CASSLPGGLLTQYF.